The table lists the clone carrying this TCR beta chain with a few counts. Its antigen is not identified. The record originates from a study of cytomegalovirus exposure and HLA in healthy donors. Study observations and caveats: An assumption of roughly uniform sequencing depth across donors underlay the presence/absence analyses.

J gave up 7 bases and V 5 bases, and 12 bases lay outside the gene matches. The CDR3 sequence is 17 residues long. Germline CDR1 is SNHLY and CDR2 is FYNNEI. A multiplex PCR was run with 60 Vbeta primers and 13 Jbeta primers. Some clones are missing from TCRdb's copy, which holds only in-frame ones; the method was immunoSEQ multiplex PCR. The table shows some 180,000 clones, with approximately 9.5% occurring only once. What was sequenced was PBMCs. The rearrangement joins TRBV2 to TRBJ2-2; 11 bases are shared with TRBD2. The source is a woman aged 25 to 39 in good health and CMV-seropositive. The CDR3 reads CASSPPRLAGRFGELFF. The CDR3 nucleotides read TGTGCCAGCAGTCCCCCCCGACTAGCGGGAAGGTTCGGGGAGCTGTTTTTT.